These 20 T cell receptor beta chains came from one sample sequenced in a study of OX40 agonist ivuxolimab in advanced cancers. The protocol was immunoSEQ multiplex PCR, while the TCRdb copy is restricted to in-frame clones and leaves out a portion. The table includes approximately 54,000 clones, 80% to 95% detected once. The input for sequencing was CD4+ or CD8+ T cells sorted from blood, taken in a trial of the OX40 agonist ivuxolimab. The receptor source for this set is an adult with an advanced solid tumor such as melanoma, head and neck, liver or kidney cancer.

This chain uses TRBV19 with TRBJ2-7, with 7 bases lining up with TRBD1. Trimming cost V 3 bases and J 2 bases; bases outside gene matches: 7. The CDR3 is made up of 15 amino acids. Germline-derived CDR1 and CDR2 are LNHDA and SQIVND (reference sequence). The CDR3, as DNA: TGTGCCAGTAGTATTTATCCGACAGGGACCTACGAGCAGTACTTC. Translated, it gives CASSIYPTGTYEQYF. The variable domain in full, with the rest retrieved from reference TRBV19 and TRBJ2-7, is DGGITQSPKYLFRKEGQNVTLSCEQNLNHDAMYWYRQDPGQGLRLIYYSQIVNDFQKGDIAEGYSVSREKKESFPLTVTSAQKNPTAFYLCASSIYPTGTYEQYFGPGTRLTVT.

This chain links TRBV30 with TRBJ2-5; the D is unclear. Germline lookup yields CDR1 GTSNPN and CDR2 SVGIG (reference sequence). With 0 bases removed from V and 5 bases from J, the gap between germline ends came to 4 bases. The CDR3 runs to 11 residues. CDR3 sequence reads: CAWSVGETQYF. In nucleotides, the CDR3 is TGTGCCTGGAGTGTAGGGGAGACCCAGTACTTC.

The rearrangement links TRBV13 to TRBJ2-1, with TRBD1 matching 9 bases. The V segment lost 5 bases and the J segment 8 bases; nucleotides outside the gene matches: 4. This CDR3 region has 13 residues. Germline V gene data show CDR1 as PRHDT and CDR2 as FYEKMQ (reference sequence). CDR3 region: CASSGTGYYEQFF. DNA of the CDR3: TGTGCCAGCAGCGGGACAGGGTATTATGAGCAGTTCTTC.

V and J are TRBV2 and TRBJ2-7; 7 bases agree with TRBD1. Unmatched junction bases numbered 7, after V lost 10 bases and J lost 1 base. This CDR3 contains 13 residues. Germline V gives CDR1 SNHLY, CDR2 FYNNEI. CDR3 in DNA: TGTGCCACTTCCGGGACAGTTTCCTACGAGCAGTACTTC. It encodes CATSGTVSYEQYF.

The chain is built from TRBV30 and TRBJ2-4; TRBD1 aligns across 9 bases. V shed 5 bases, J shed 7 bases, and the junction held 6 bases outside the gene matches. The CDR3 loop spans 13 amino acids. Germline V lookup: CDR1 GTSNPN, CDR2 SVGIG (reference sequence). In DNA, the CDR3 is TGTGCCTGGGAGGACAGGGGCTGGAACATTCAGTACTTC. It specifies CAWEDRGWNIQYF.

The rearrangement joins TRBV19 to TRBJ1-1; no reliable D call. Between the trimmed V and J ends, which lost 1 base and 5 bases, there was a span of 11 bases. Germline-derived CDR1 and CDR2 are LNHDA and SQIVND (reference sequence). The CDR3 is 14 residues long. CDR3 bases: TGTGCCAGTAGTATAGTAACGGGAGGTACTGAAGCTTTCTTT. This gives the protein CASSIVTGGTEAFF.

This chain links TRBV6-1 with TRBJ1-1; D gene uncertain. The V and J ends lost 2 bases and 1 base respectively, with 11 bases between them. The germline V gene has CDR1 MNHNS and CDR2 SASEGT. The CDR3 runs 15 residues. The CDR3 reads CASSEFWEANTEAFF. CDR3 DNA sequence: TGTGCCAGCAGTGAATTTTGGGAGGCGAACACTGAAGCTTTCTTT.

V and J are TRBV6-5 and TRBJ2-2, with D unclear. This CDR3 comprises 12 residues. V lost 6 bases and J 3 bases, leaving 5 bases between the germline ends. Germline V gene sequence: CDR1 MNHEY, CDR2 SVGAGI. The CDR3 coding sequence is TGTGCCAGCAGCCCCGACACCGGGGAGCTGTTTTTT. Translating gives CASSPDTGELFF.

The CDR3 is CASSFQGTNYGYTF. CDR3 nucleotides: TGTGCCAGCAGCTTCCAGGGGACTAACTATGGCTACACCTTC. The rearrangement links TRBV7-6 to TRBJ1-2, with D possibly matching TRBD1 (6 bases). The CDR3 runs to 14 residues. The V gene's germline CDR1 is SGHVS and CDR2 FNYEAQ. The germline V and J ends were trimmed by 3 bases and 0 bases, with 8 bases remaining between them.

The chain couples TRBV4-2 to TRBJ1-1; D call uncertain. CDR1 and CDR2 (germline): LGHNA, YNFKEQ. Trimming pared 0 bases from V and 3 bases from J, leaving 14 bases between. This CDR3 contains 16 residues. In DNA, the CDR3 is TGTGCCAGCAGCCAAGATTTCGAGGGATTGGACACTGAAGCTTTCTTT. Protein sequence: CASSQDFEGLDTEAFF.

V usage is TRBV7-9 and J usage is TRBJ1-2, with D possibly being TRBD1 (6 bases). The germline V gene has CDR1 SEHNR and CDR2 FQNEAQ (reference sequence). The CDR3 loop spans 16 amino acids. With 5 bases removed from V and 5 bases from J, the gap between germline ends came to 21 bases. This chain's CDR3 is CASSRGGQNNLYGYTF. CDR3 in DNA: TGTGCCAGCAGCCGAGGAGGACAGAATAACCTTTATGGCTACACCTTC.

CDR3 nucleotide sequence: TGTGCCAGTAGTATCGGCAGGGACAGGATCCCTTACGAGCAGTACTTC. Amino acid sequence: CASSIGRDRIPYEQYF. The chain couples TRBV19 to TRBJ2-7; the match to TRBD1 covers 8 bases. This CDR3 spans 16 amino acids. Germline values: CDR1 LNHDA, CDR2 SQIVND (reference sequence). The V segment lost 3 bases and the J segment 4 bases; nucleotides outside the gene matches: 11.

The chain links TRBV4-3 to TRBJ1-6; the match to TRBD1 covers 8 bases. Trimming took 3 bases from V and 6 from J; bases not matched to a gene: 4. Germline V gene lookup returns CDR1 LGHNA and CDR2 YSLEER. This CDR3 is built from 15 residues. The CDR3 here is CASSHGQGVNSPLHF. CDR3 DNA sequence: TGCGCCAGCAGCCACGGACAGGGAGTTAATTCACCCCTCCACTTT.

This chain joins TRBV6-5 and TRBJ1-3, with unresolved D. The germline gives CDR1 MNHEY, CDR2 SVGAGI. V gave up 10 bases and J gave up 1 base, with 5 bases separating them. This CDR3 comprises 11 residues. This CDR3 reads CATISGNTIYF. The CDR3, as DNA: TGTGCCACCATTTCTGGAAACACCATATATTTT.

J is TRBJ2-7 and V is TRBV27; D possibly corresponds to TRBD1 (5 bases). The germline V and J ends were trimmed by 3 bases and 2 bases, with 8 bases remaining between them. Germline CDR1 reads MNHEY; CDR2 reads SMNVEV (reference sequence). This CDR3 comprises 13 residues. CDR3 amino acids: CASSFKGPYEQYF. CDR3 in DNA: TGTGCCAGCAGTTTCAAGGGGCCCTACGAGCAGTACTTC.

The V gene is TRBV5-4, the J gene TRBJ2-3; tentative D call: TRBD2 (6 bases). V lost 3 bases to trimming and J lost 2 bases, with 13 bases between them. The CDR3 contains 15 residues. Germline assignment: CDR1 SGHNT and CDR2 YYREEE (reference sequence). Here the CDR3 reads CASSWGERFTDTQYF. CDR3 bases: TGTGCCAGCAGCTGGGGGGAGCGATTCACAGATACGCAGTATTTT. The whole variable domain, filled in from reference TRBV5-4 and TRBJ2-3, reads ETGVTQSPTHLIKTRGQQVTLRCSSQSGHNTVSWYQQALGQGPQFIFQYYREEENGRGNFPPRFSGLQFPNYSSELNVNALELDDSALYLCASSWGERFTDTQYFGPGTRLTVL.

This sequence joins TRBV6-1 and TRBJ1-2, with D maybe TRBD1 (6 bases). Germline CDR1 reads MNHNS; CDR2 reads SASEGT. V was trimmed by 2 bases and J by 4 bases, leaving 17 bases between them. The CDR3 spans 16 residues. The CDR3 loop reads CASSESRVQGAYGYTF. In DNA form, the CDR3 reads TGTGCCAGCAGTGAAAGTAGGGTACAGGGCGCCTATGGCTACACCTTC.

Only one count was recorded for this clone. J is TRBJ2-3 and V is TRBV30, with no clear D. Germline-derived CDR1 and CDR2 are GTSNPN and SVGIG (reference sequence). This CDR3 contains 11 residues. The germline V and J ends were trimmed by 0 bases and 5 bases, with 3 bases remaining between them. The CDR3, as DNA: TGTGCCTGGAGTGTAATAGATACGCAGTATTTT. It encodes CAWSVIDTQYF.

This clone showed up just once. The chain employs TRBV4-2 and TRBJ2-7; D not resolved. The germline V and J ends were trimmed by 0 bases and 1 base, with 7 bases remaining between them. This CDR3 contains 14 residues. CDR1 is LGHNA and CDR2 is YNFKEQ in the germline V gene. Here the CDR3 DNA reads TGTGCCAGCAGCCAAGATCTGGGGTCCTACGAGCAGTACTTC. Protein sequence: CASSQDLGSYEQYF.

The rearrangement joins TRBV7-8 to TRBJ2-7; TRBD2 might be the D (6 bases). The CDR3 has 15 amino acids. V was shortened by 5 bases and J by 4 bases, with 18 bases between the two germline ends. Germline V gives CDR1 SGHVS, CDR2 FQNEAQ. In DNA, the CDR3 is TGTGCCAGCAGCCCGGTAGCGGCTCGAGGATACGAGCAGTACTTC. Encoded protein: CASSPVAARGYEQYF.